These T cell receptor beta chains were read from a single sample in a study of cytotoxic CD8 clonotypes in ibrutinib-treated CLL. Measured with immunoSEQ multiplex PCR; TCRdb has only the in-frame clones, and not every one. The data show roughly 300,000 clones, about 72% seen once. Specimen: PBMCs, collected at disease progression, from a patient treated with ibrutinib. These receptors were obtained from a human donor with chronic lymphocytic leukemia. Both conserved end residues are part of each CDR3. D genes are given only for firm matches. Clone sizes are given selectively: once, few, many, or a class where the clone is expanded.

V gene	clone size	J gene	D gene	CDR3 DNA	CDR3 protein
TRBV4-1	NA	TRBJ2-2	NA	TGCGCCAGCAGCCAATTGCCCCTAAACACCGGGGAGCTGTTTTTT	CASSQLPLNTGELFF
TRBV28	NA	TRBJ1-2	TRBD1	TGTGCCAGCAGCCTCCCCGGGACAGGTGGGCTCTATGGCTACACCTTC	CASSLPGTGGLYGYTF
TRBV4-1	NA	TRBJ1-5	NA	TGCGCCAGCAGCCAAGATCAGGGTTTTAATCAGCCCCAGCATTTT	CASSQDQGFNQPQHF
TRBV29-1	NA	TRBJ2-7	NA	TGCAGCGCCGGACGGCCCCCCTACGAGCAGTACTTC	CSAGRPPYEQYF
TRBV7-6	NA	TRBJ1-4	NA	TGTGCCAGCAGCTTAGGGGTAACTAATGAAAAACTGTTTTTT	CASSLGVTNEKLFF
TRBV7-2	NA	TRBJ2-7	NA	TGTGCCAGCAGCTTAAGCTACGGCTCCTACGAGCAGTACTTC	CASSLSYGSYEQYF
TRBV5-1	few	TRBJ2-1	NA	TGCGCCAGCAGCTTGGCGGGGGACTTGCAAGCTGAGCAGTTCTTC	CASSLAGDLQAEQFF
TRBV10-3	NA	TRBJ1-6	NA	TGTGCCATCAGTGGGTCAGCCGGGACGGTAAATTCACCCCTCCACTTT	CAISGSAGTVNSPLHF
TRBV5-1	NA	TRBJ2-2	NA	TGCGCCAGCAGCTTTAGAACCACCGGGGAGCTGTTTTTT	CASSFRTTGELFF
TRBV19	NA	TRBJ1-3	TRBD1	TGTGCCAGTGAGTCCGGGACAGGGGACGAAAACACCATATATTTT	CASESGTGDENTIYF
TRBV27	NA	TRBJ1-3	NA	TGTGCCAGCAGCCCGCGCTCTGGAAACACCATATATTTT	CASSPRSGNTIYF
TRBV5-1	NA	TRBJ1-2	TRBD1	TGCGCCAGCAGCCTAAGGACAGGGTATGGCTACACCTTC	CASSLRTGYGYTF
TRBV6-1	once	TRBJ2-5	NA	TGTGCCAGCAGTGAATGGTCAAATGGGGAGCAGTACTTC	CASSEWSNGEQYF
TRBV5-1	NA	TRBJ2-2	NA	TGCGCCAGCAGCATGGTCTATAGTACCGGGGAGCTGTTTTTT	CASSMVYSTGELFF
TRBV2	NA	TRBJ2-1	NA	TGTGCCAGCCCTCCGGTGGGGGCGTATAATGAGCAGTTCTTC	CASPPVGAYNEQFF
TRBV7-6	few	TRBJ1-5	NA	TGTGCCACGGGGGATCAGCCCCAGCATTTT	CATGDQPQHF
TRBV15	few	TRBJ2-3	TRBD1	TGTGCCACCAGCTTACAGGGGGCTAGGACAGATACGCAGTATTTT	CATSLQGARTDTQYF
TRBV19	NA	TRBJ2-5	TRBD1	TGTGCCAGTAGGGCGACAGGGCCCTACGGAGAGACCCAGTACTTC	CASRATGPYGETQYF
TRBV29-1	NA	TRBJ1-1	NA	TGCAGCGTTGTAGCAGAGATGAACACTGAAGCTTTCTTT	CSVVAEMNTEAFF
TRBV2	NA	TRBJ2-2	TRBD1	TGTGCCAGCAGTGAAGCCGGGGGACAGGGGGCATGGACCGGGGAGCTGTTTTTT	CASSEAGGQGAWTGELFF
TRBV7-8	few	TRBJ2-3	TRBD2	TGTGCCAGCATCGGCGGGAGAACAGATACGCAGTATTTT	CASIGGRTDTQYF
TRBV6-6	NA	TRBJ1-2	NA	TGTGCCAGCATCCGGGCAGGCACGAACTATGGCTACACCTTC	CASIRAGTNYGYTF
TRBV28	NA	TRBJ2-7	NA	TGTGCCAGCAGTTCATCAGTGTGGTGGTACTACGAGCAGTACTTC	CASSSSVWWYYEQYF
TRBV25-1	NA	TRBJ2-1	TRBD1	TGTGCCAGCAGTGAATGGGACAGGGGCTACAATGAGCAGTTCTTC	CASSEWDRGYNEQFF
TRBV6-5	NA	TRBJ2-2	NA	TGTGCCAGCAGTTACTCCGACAGGAACACCGGGGAGCTGTTTTTT	CASSYSDRNTGELFF
TRBV7-2	NA	TRBJ2-7	NA	TGTGCCAGCAGCTTATGGGGGTTTGGGGTGCAGTACTTC	CASSLWGFGVQYF
TRBV25-1	NA	TRBJ1-2	NA	TGTGCCAGCAGTGAATATTCGGCAGACTATGGCTACACCTTC	CASSEYSADYGYTF
TRBV13	NA	TRBJ2-5	NA	TGTGCCAGCAGCCTAAGGGGCAGTGAGAAGCAGCCCGCAACTGGGTCCCAGTACTTC	CASSLRGSEKQPATGSQYF
TRBV19	NA	TRBJ1-3	NA	TGTGCCAGTAGCCTCACACCTAAGGCAGGAAACACCATATATTTT	CASSLTPKAGNTIYF
TRBV7-3	NA	TRBJ2-2	NA	TGTGCCAGCAGCTTAATCTACGGGGAGCTGTTTTTT	CASSLIYGELFF